Included here is one T cell receptor (beta chain) sequence, with context. This record comes from a study of T-cell reconstitution after alpha-beta-depleted transplantation in children. The CDR3 has 14 residues. The germline gives CDR1 KGHSH, CDR2 LQKENI. Trimming left V 3 bases short and J 5 bases short, with 11 bases between. The authors prepared the TCRbeta library with unique molecular identifiers. TCRdb reanalysed the PCR reads using MiXCR and keeps one entry per CDR3 protein. The sample has about 610,000 distinct CDR3 sequences; roughly a tenth are singletons. The source is a human donor who donated a stem cell graft to a child with acute myeloid leukemia. The sequences come from PBMCs from the stem cell graft donor, collected from the stem cell graft. The chain recombines TRBV18 with TRBJ1-5; possible D gene TRBD1, 6 bases. CDR3 nucleotide sequence: TGTGCCAGCTCACCTAAGGGGGGGGATCAGCCCCAGCATTTT. Translation gives CASSPKGGDQPQHF.